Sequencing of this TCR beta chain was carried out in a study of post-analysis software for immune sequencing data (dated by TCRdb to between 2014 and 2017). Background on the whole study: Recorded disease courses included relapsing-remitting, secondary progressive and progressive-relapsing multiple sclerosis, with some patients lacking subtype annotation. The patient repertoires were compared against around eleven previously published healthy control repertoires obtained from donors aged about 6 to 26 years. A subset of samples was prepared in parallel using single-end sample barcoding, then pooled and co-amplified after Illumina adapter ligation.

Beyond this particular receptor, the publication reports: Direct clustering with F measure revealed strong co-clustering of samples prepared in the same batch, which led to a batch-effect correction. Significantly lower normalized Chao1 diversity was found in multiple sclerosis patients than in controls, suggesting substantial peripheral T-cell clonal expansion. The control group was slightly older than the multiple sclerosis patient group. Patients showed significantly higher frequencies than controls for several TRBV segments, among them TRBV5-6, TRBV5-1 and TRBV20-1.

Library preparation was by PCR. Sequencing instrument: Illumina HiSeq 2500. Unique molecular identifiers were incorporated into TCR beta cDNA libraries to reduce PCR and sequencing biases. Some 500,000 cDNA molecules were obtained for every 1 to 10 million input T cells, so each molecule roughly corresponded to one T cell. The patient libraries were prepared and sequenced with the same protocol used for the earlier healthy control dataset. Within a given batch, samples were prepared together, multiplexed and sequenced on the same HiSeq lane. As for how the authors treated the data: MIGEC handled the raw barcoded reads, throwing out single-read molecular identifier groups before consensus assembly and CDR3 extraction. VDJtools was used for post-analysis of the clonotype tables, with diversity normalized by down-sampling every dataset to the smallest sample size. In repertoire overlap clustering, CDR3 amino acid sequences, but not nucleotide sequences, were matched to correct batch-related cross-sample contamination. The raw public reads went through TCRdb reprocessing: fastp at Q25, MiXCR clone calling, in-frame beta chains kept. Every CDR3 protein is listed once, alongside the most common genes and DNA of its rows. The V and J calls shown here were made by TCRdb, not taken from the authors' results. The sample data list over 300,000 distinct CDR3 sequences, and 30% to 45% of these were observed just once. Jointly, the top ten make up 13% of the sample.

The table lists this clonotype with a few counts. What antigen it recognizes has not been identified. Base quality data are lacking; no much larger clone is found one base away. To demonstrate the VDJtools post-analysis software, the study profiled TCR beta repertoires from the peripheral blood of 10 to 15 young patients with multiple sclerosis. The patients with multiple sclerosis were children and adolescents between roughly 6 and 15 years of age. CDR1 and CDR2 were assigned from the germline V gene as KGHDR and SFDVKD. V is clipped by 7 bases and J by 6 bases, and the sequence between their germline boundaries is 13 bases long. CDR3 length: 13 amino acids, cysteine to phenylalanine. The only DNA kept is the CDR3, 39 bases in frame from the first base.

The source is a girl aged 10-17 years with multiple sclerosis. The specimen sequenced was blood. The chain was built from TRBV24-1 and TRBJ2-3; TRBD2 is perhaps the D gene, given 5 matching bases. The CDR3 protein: CATRRSSGDTQYF. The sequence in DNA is TGTGCCACCAGACGGAGTTCGGGGGATACGCAGTATTTT.